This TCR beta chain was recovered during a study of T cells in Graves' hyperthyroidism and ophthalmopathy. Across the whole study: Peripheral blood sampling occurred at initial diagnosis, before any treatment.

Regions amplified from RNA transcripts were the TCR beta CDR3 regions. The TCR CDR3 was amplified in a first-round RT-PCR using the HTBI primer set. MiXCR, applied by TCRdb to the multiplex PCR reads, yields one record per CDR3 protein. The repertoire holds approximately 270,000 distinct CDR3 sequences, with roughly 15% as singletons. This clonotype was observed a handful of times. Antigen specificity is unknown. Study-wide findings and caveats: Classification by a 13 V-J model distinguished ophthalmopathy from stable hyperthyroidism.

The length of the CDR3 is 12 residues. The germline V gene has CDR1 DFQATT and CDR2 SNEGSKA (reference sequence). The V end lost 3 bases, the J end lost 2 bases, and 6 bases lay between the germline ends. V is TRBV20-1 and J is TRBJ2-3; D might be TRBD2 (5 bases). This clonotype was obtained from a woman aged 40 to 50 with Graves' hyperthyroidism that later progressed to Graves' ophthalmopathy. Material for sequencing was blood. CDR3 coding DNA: TGCAGTGCTAGCGGGAACACAGATACGCAGTATTTT. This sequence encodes CSASGNTDTQYF.